This T cell receptor beta chain stems from a study of T-cell memory formation after mild COVID-19. MiXCR was run by TCRdb on the 5' RACE reads, yielding one entry per CDR3 protein. The sample records 400,000 to 550,000 distinct CDR3 sequences, 25% being singletons. This CDR3 has 19 residues. Germline loops: CDR1 SEHNR, CDR2 FQNEAQ (reference sequence). Trimming took off 4 bases at V and 1 base at J, with 24 bases between the two ends. V gene TRBV7-9 combines with J gene TRBJ2-3, with a tentative D call TRBD2 (6 bases). This TCR was sampled from an adult woman who had mild COVID-19 (a few samples of this study predate the infection). Cell type and time point are not known. Sequencing used PBMCs or a T cell subset sorted from them (not recorded which). CDR3 region: CASSSIPGLSISRTDTQYF. CDR3 DNA sequence: TGTGCCAGCAGCTCAATTCCGGGACTTAGTATATCACGCACAGATACGCAGTATTTT.